What follows are 17 T cell receptor beta chains derived from one specimen sequenced in a study of cytomegalovirus exposure and HLA in healthy donors. A multiplex PCR was run with 60 Vbeta primers and 13 Jbeta primers. Libraries were prepared by immunoSEQ multiplex PCR; TCRdb keeps only in-frame clonotypes and omits some of them. The sample has approximately 45,000 clones; the top ten hold more than 2%. Specimen: PBMCs. The receptors shown here come from a woman between 40 and 55 years old in good health and CMV-seronegative.

The rearrangement links TRBV5-1 to TRBJ1-1; 8 bases line up with TRBD1. Germline V gene lookup returns CDR1 SGHRS and CDR2 YFSETQ. The V and J ends lost 1 base and 0 bases, in that order; junction bases with no gene match: 11. The CDR3 consists of 18 residues. DNA for the CDR3: TGCGCCAGCAGCTTGTCAAACACAGGGGGACACTTGAACACTGAAGCTTTCTTT. It codes for CASSLSNTGGHLNTEAFF. The whole variable domain, filled in from reference TRBV5-1 and TRBJ1-1, reads KAGVTQTPRYLIKTRGQQVTLSCSPISGHRSVSWYQQTPGQGLQFLFEYFSETQRNKGNFPGRFSGRQFSNSRSEMNVSTLELGDSALYLCASSLSNTGGHLNTEAFFGQGTRLTVV.

This sequence joins TRBV15 and TRBJ1-2; D uncertain. CDR1 is LNHNV and CDR2 is YYDKDF in the germline V gene (reference sequence). The ends were cut back, 4 bases at V and 5 bases at J, with 8 bases in the middle. There are 12 residues in the CDR3. CDR3 in DNA: TGTGCCACCAGCACTACGGGGTATGGCTACACCTTC. This translates into CATSTTGYGYTF.

The rearrangement uses TRBV7-2 and TRBJ2-1; 11 nucleotides align to TRBD1. J was trimmed by 8 bases and V by 4 bases; bases with no gene match: 4. Germline CDR1 is SGHTA and CDR2 is FQGNSA. This CDR3 region has 14 residues. The CDR3 nucleotides read TGTGCCAGCAGCTACGGACAGGGGGCTTATGAGCAGTTCTTC. Its translation: CASSYGQGAYEQFF.

The J gene is TRBJ1-1, the V gene TRBV21-1; the table assigns TRBD1, which was not confirmed against the DNA. TRBV21-1 has pseudogene status. There are 16 residues in the CDR3. Written as DNA, the CDR3 is TGTGCCAGCAGCAAAGTTCTCAGGGGGCGCTGTACTGAAGCTTTCTTT. Translating it yields CASSKVLRGRCTEAFF.

The chain couples TRBV25-1 to TRBJ2-7; TRBD1 is a possible D gene (6 bases). Per the germline V gene, CDR1 is MGHDK and CDR2 is SYGVNS. This CDR3 comprises 15 residues. Trimming took off 1 base at V and 2 bases at J, with 12 bases between the two ends. The CDR3 sequence: CASSESGARTYEQYF. The CDR3 DNA follows: TGTGCCAGCAGTGAATCAGGGGCCAGAACCTACGAGCAGTACTTC.

The genes are TRBV5-1 and TRBJ2-1, with TRBD2 matching over 11 bases. CDR3 length equals 16 residues. Looked up from germline, CDR1 is SGHRS and CDR2 is YFSETQ. The J segment lost 3 bases and the V segment lost 5 bases, leaving 7 bases of the junction unmatched. The CDR3 DNA reads as TGCGCCAGCAGGGGGTTTAGCGGGAGGGGCTACAATGAGCAGTTCTTC. This sequence encodes CASRGFSGRGYNEQFF.

CDR3 amino acids: CASNQGRGPEQYF. CDR3 coding DNA: TGTGCCAGCAACCAAGGTCGAGGGCCCGAGCAGTACTTC. This chain uses TRBV6-1 with TRBJ2-7; D is perhaps TRBD2 (5 bases). The CDR3 loop spans 13 amino acids. V lost 7 bases and J lost 6, with 16 bases in between. CDR1 and CDR2 from the germline V gene are MNHNS and SASEGT.

V usage is TRBV6-5 and J usage is TRBJ2-1; 9 bases line up with TRBD1. There are 14 residues in the CDR3. CDR1 is MNHEY and CDR2 is SVGAGI in the germline V gene. J was trimmed by 6 bases and V by 6 bases; bases with no gene match: 6. The CDR3 region has the DNA TGTGCCAGCAGCTCCGGGACAGGGATCAATGAGCAGTTCTTC. This encodes CASSSGTGINEQFF.

V usage is TRBV13 and J usage is TRBJ2-3; 7 nucleotides agree with TRBD1. V lost 4 bases to trimming and J lost 2 bases; unmatched junction nucleotides: 6. The CDR3 has 15 amino acids. Germline CDR1 and CDR2: PRHDT and FYEKMQ (reference sequence). CDR3 DNA sequence: TGTGCCAGCAGCTCCCGGGACAGATCCACAGATACGCAGTATTTT. Protein product: CASSSRDRSTDTQYF.

The chain links TRBV28 to TRBJ1-3; 8 bases are shared with TRBD1. V lost 2 bases and J lost 8; bases outside the gene matches: 8. This CDR3 spans 15 amino acids. Germline values: CDR1 MDHEN, CDR2 SYDVKM. CDR3 region: CASSLGDRIADTIYF. CDR3 nucleotide sequence: TGTGCCAGCAGTTTAGGGGACAGGATAGCGGACACCATATATTTT.

This chain joins TRBV4-1 and TRBJ2-1, with D perhaps matching TRBD1 (5 bases). The CDR3 has 17 residues. The V gene lost 0 bases and the J gene lost 5 bases, with 17 bases spanning the gap. CDR1 is MGHRA and CDR2 is YSYEKL in the germline V gene. The CDR3 sequence is CASSQEVVRGVDNEQFF. The CDR3 region has the DNA TGCGCCAGCAGCCAAGAAGTGGTAAGGGGTGTCGACAATGAGCAGTTCTTC.

The V and J genes are TRBV4-1 and TRBJ2-7; possibly TRBD1 for D (7 bases). The CDR3 runs to 16 residues. Germline V gives CDR1 MGHRA, CDR2 YSYEKL. V lost 4 bases to trimming and J lost 5 bases, with 21 bases between them. CDR3 sequence reads: CASSPLQTGRFHEQYF. The CDR3 DNA reads TGCGCCAGCAGCCCGCTTCAGACAGGGAGGTTCCACGAGCAGTACTTC.

The chain recombines TRBV28 with TRBJ1-2, with D possibly matching TRBD1 (5 bases). V was cut by 5 bases and J by 5 bases, with 15 bases left in between. CDR3 length: 14 amino acids. Germline CDR1 and CDR2: MDHEN and SYDVKM. This chain's CDR3 is CASSGGGAVYGYTF. The CDR3 nucleotides are TGTGCCAGCAGTGGAGGCGGGGCAGTTTATGGCTACACCTTC.

The chain combines TRBV7-2 with TRBJ1-1; perhaps TRBD1 as D (6 bases). The CDR3 length is 13 residues. The germline V and J ends were trimmed by 6 bases and 5 bases, with 13 bases remaining between them. In germline, CDR1 is SGHTA, CDR2 FQGNSA. The DNA of the CDR3 is TGTGCCAGCAGTACAGGGATCGGGACTGAAGCTTTCTTT. This translates into CASSTGIGTEAFF.

The chain employs TRBV5-1 and TRBJ1-1; 7 bases fit TRBD1. This CDR3 contains 14 residues. Losses at the gene ends were 4 bases for V and 4 bases for J; bases not matched to a gene: 7. Germline assignment: CDR1 SGHRS and CDR2 YFSETQ. CDR3 sequence (DNA): TGCGCCAGCAGCCCACAGGGGATGAGCACTGAAGCTTTCTTT. Translating gives CASSPQGMSTEAFF.

This sequence joins TRBV4-2 and TRBJ2-3; 10 nucleotides agree with TRBD2. This CDR3 is 18 amino acids long. After removal of 3 bases from V and 2 bases from J, the junction contained 11 bases not matched to a gene. CDR1 LGHNA and CDR2 YNFKEQ come from the germline V gene. The CDR3 is CASSHVRQGLALTDTQYF. DNA of the CDR3: TGTGCCAGCAGCCACGTCCGACAGGGACTAGCGCTCACAGATACGCAGTATTTT.

The V gene is TRBV5-6, the J gene TRBJ2-7, with 9 nucleotides matching TRBD2. The CDR3 runs 17 residues. With 3 bases clipped from V and 2 bases from J, the junction kept 12 bases outside the gene matches. CDR1 and CDR2 (germline): SGHDT, YYEEEE. The CDR3 sequence: CASSWATSGRRPYEQYF. The CDR3 DNA sequence: TGTGCCAGCAGCTGGGCGACTAGCGGAAGGCGCCCCTACGAGCAGTACTTC. Variable domain in full (rest from reference TRBV5-6 and TRBJ2-7): DAGVTQSPTHLIKTRGQQVTLRCSPKSGHDTVSWYQQALGQGPQFIFQYYEEEERQRGNFPDRFSGHQFPNYSSELNVNALLLGDSALYLCASSWATSGRRPYEQYFGPGTRLTVT.